A single sample gave rise to the 18 T cell receptor beta chains below, sequenced in a study of blood T cell repertoires in COVID-19. Libraries were prepared by immunoSEQ multiplex PCR; TCRdb keeps only in-frame clonotypes and omits some of them. The sample includes 260,000 or so clones, around 85% of them seen just once. Sequenced sample: PBMCs or T cells enriched from blood (not recorded which). The receptors were gathered from a woman aged 50 to 65 who had recovered from COVID-19.

The genes are TRBV7-8 and TRBJ1-3; the D is unclear. Germline V gives CDR1 SGHVS, CDR2 FQNEAQ. The CDR3 is 16 amino acids. With 1 base removed from V and 8 bases from J, the gap between germline ends came to 18 bases. The CDR3 coding sequence is TGTGCCAGCAGCTTAGGCCCCCAAGGGAGGGAACACACCATATATTTT. Amino acid sequence: CASSLGPQGREHTIYF.

This clone was seen only once. The chain joins TRBV28 to TRBJ2-5; TRBD1 aligns across 9 bases. The CDR3 consists of 14 residues. Germline lookup yields CDR1 MDHEN and CDR2 SYDVKM. V shed 6 bases and J 7 bases; nucleotides not matched to a gene: 9. This CDR3 is CASRTGTGFRTQYF. Here the CDR3 DNA reads TGTGCCAGCAGGACCGGGACAGGGTTCAGGACCCAGTACTTC.

There are a few counts of this clone. The rearrangement joins TRBV5-5 to TRBJ1-3; a weak D match, TRBD1 (6 bases). The CDR3 consists of 15 residues. V lost 2 bases and J lost 2, with 11 bases in between. CDR1 and CDR2 (germline): SGHKS, YYEKEE (reference sequence). The CDR3 DNA reads TGTGCCAGCAGCTTTTCGGGGGGGCCTGGAAACACCATATATTTT. Its protein product is CASSFSGGPGNTIYF.

The J gene is TRBJ2-7, the V gene TRBV18; 9 bases map to TRBD1. Unmatched junction bases numbered 4, after V lost 1 base and J lost 3 bases. Germline CDR1 KGHSH, CDR2 LQKENI. This CDR3 has 15 residues. The CDR3 here is CASSPRGQGDYEQYF. In DNA, the CDR3 is TGTGCCAGCTCACCACGGGGACAGGGTGACTACGAGCAGTACTTC.

The chain employs TRBV24-1 and TRBJ1-4; 8 bases are a match to TRBD1. V lost 2 bases, J lost 8 bases, and 6 bases stayed unmatched. This CDR3 is built from 15 residues. Per germline, CDR1 KGHDR and CDR2 SFDVKD. CDR3 DNA sequence: TGTGCCACCAGTGATTCCAGGGGGCCCCGGGAAAAACTGTTTTTT. This gives the protein CATSDSRGPREKLFF.

The rearrangement joins TRBV2 to TRBJ1-3, with D perhaps matching TRBD1 (6 bases). Germline V gives CDR1 SNHLY, CDR2 FYNNEI. V was trimmed by 5 bases and J by 3 bases, leaving 14 bases between them. This CDR3 spans 15 amino acids. The CDR3 nucleotides read TGTGCCAGCAGTCTCGGGGGGCTACGTGGAAACACCATATATTTT. It codes for CASSLGGLRGNTIYF.

The chain carries TRBV7-2 and TRBJ2-7; D uncertain. Germline assignment: CDR1 SGHTA and CDR2 FQGNSA. Trimming removed 5 bases at V and 0 bases at J, with 11 bases between. CDR3 length equals 14 residues. CDR3 DNA sequence: TGTGCCAGCAGCGTCGGGTTTATCTCCTACGAGCAGTACTTC. This gives the protein CASSVGFISYEQYF. Full variable domain (missing parts from reference TRBV7-2 and TRBJ2-7): GAGVSQSPSNKVTEKGKDVELRCDPISGHTALYWYRQSLGQGLEFLIYFQGNSAPDKSGLPSDRFSAERTGGSVSTLTIQRTQQEDSAVYLCASSVGFISYEQYFGPGTRLTVT.

This rearrangement joins TRBV5-6 to TRBJ2-7, with a weak D call TRBD1 (5 bases). The length of the CDR3 is 15 residues. Germline loops: CDR1 SGHDT, CDR2 YYEEEE. V lost 2 bases to trimming and J lost 4 bases, with 16 bases between them. The CDR3 sequence is CASSLRGTQGYEQYF. The CDR3 DNA reads as TGTGCCAGCAGCTTACGAGGAACTCAGGGATACGAGCAGTACTTC.

This clone was seen a handful of times. The CDR3 DNA follows: TGCGCCAGCAGCTTCGGAGGTGTCCAAGAGACCCAGTACTTC. Its translation: CASSFGGVQETQYF. This chain links TRBV5-1 with TRBJ2-5; D perhaps matches TRBD2 (5 bases). Germline CDR1 is SGHRS and CDR2 is YFSETQ. The CDR3 totals 14 residues. Trimming shortened V by 2 bases and J by 1 base, and 9 bases separated the two germline ends. The full variable domain, its missing parts supplied by reference TRBV5-1 and TRBJ2-5, is KAGVTQTPRYLIKTRGQQVTLSCSPISGHRSVSWYQQTPGQGLQFLFEYFSETQRNKGNFPGRFSGRQFSNSRSEMNVSTLELGDSALYLCASSFGGVQETQYFGPGTRLLVL.

V and J are TRBV9 and TRBJ2-7; 7 bases agree with TRBD2. From germline, CDR1 is SGDLS and CDR2 YYNGEE. The CDR3 is made up of 13 amino acids. V trimming: 4 bases; J trimming: 5 bases; junction bases outside the gene matches: 6. CDR3 coding DNA: TGTGCCAGCAGCCTTTGGGGGGGAGACGAGCAGTACTTC. Translating it yields CASSLWGGDEQYF.

This rearrangement joins TRBV2 to TRBJ1-6; D is possibly TRBD1 (6 bases). This CDR3 is built from 14 residues. Germline lookup yields CDR1 SNHLY and CDR2 FYNNEI. V lost 6 bases to trimming and J lost 4 bases, with 10 bases between them. The CDR3 spells CASSLGGYNSPLHF. The CDR3 bases are TGTGCCAGCAGCCTAGGGGGTTATAATTCACCCCTCCACTTT.

V is TRBV28 and J is TRBJ1-2; no firm D call. V was trimmed by 3 bases and J by 8 bases, leaving 16 bases between them. The CDR3 covers 14 residues. Germline assignment: CDR1 MDHEN and CDR2 SYDVKM. In nucleotides, the CDR3 is TGTGCCAGCAGTTTGAGTCAACCTCCTTTCGGCTACACCTTC. Protein product: CASSLSQPPFGYTF.

The chain joins TRBV19 to TRBJ1-5; 7 nucleotides line up with TRBD1. This CDR3 comprises 14 residues. Germline V lookup: CDR1 LNHDA, CDR2 SQIVND (reference sequence). The trim removed 4 bases at V and 4 bases at J, leaving 4 bases unmatched. The CDR3 is CASSTGTDNQPQHF. In DNA, the CDR3 is TGTGCCAGTAGTACCGGGACAGATAATCAGCCCCAGCATTTT.

The chain carries TRBV6-4 and TRBJ2-1; 9 bases agree with TRBD2. V was pared by 4 bases and J by 3 bases, with 4 bases of the junction left unmatched. The germline V gene encodes CDR1 MRHNA and CDR2 SNTAGT. The CDR3 is made up of 15 amino acids. The CDR3 reads CASSVSSGNYNEQFF. The DNA for the CDR3 is TGTGCCAGCAGTGTTTCTAGCGGGAACTACAATGAGCAGTTCTTC.

This clone occurred many times. V usage is TRBV5-1 and J usage is TRBJ2-7; 9 bases are a match to TRBD1. Germline V gene data show CDR1 as SGHRS and CDR2 as YFSETQ. Trimming took 3 bases from V and 4 from J; bases not matched to a gene: 5. This CDR3 spans 14 amino acids. CDR3 amino acids: CASSSRQGEYEQYF. CDR3 DNA: TGCGCCAGCAGCTCTCGACAGGGGGAATACGAGCAGTACTTC. Combining the CDR3 with reference TRBV5-1 and TRBJ2-7 gives the whole variable domain KAGVTQTPRYLIKTRGQQVTLSCSPISGHRSVSWYQQTPGQGLQFLFEYFSETQRNKGNFPGRFSGRQFSNSRSEMNVSTLELGDSALYLCASSSRQGEYEQYFGPGTRLTVT.

This clone has a single count. This chain uses TRBV15 with TRBJ2-1; D is unresolved. The CDR3 extends over 14 amino acids. Deletions cut 4 bases from V and 5 bases from J, with 12 bases between. Germline loops: CDR1 LNHNV, CDR2 YYDKDF (reference sequence). In nucleotides, the CDR3 is TGTGCCACCAGCATCCTTGGGCCGAACAATGAGCAGTTCTTC. It codes for CATSILGPNNEQFF.

This clone was observed a single time. The chain carries TRBV30 and TRBJ2-7; 8 positions agree with TRBD1. V dropped 0 bases and J dropped 0; count of bases not matched to a gene: 7. The CDR3 length is 16 residues. In germline, CDR1 is GTSNPN, CDR2 SVGIG (reference sequence). CDR3 residues: CAWSVLRQGASYEQYF. The CDR3 DNA reads TGTGCCTGGAGTGTACTCAGGCAGGGGGCCTCCTACGAGCAGTACTTC.

The V call is TRBV11-3, the J call TRBJ2-1, with 9 bases matching TRBD2. The germline CDR1 and CDR2 sequences are SGHNT and YENEEA. The J segment lost 2 bases and the V segment lost 3 bases, leaving 2 bases of the junction unmatched. The CDR3 extends over 15 amino acids. CDR3 DNA sequence: TGTGCCAGCAGCTTCGCTAGCGGGGCCTACAATGAGCAGTTCTTC. This translates into CASSFASGAYNEQFF.